These 22 T cell receptor beta chains were sequenced from one sample in a study of vaccination effects on CD4 cells after COVID-19. Their antigens are not known. TCRdb's copy holds only in-frame clones and misses some; the assay was immunoSEQ multiplex PCR. The table has 70,000 or so clones, 60% to 80% seen once. Culturing for nine to ten days preceded CD4+ T cell isolation. The specimen comprised CD4+ T cells from PBMCs cultured without peptide, sampled before COVID-19 vaccination. Receptors were obtained from a human donor who received a COVID-19 vaccine.

The CDR3 nucleotides are TGTGCCAGCAGCCAAACCCAAGGACTAGCGGGGGGGAGGGATACGCAGTATTTT. This sequence encodes CASSQTQGLAGGRDTQYF. V is TRBV3-1 (or the pseudogene TRBV3-2) and J is TRBJ2-3; 15 bases align to TRBD2. V lost 2 bases and J lost 6; bases outside the gene matches: 9. The CDR3 totals 18 residues. Germline V gene lookup returns CDR1 LGHDT and CDR2 YNNKEL (reference sequence).

This chain links TRBV18 with TRBJ2-7; D is perhaps TRBD1 (6 bases). Germline CDR1 reads KGHSH; CDR2 reads LQKENI. The V and J ends lost 5 bases and 7 bases respectively, with 15 bases between them. The CDR3 sequence is 13 residues long. DNA of the CDR3: TGTGCCAGCTCAGTATACAGGGATTCGGAGCAGTACGTC. It yields the protein CASSVYRDSEQYV.

The chain carries TRBV30 and TRBJ1-2; a weak D match, TRBD1 (5 bases). This CDR3 spans 15 amino acids. Trimming shortened V by 5 bases and J by 5 bases, and 21 bases separated the two germline ends. Germline V gene sequence: CDR1 GTSNPN, CDR2 SVGIG (reference sequence). CDR3 nucleotide sequence: TGTGCCTGGGCCCATCCGGGACTCACTGAGTATGGCTACACCTTC. Translating gives CAWAHPGLTEYGYTF.

In nucleotides, the CDR3 is TGTGCCAGCAGCACGCTGGGACAGCCGGCTGGGGCCAACGTCCTGACTTTC. Translated, it gives CASSTLGQPAGANVLTF. The chain recombines TRBV3-1 (or the pseudogene TRBV3-2) with TRBJ2-6, with 7 positions matching TRBD1. The CDR3 contains 17 residues. V dropped 5 bases and J dropped 2; count of bases not matched to a gene: 9. The germline CDR1 and CDR2 sequences are LGHDT and YNNKEL (reference sequence).

The chain links TRBV7-2 to TRBJ1-2; maybe TRBD1 (6 bases). Deletions cut 1 base from V and 8 bases from J, with 14 bases between. Germline CDR1 is SGHTA and CDR2 is FQGNSA. CDR3 length: 14 residues. The chain's CDR3 is CASSLVDGGGGYTF. The CDR3 DNA reads TGTGCCAGCAGCTTAGTGGATGGCGGGGGCGGCTACACCTTC.

The gene calls are TRBV28 and TRBJ2-5; 9 bases are shared with TRBD1. The CDR3 is 16 residues long. J lost 4 bases, V lost 3 bases, and 9 bases had no gene match. Germline CDR1 and CDR2: MDHEN and SYDVKM. As DNA, the CDR3 is TGTGCCAGCAGTTTGTCACCGGGACAGGGTCCAGAGACCCAGTACTTC. It codes for CASSLSPGQGPETQYF.

The chain has TRBV11-2 and TRBJ2-3; D is possibly TRBD1 (5 bases). This CDR3 spans 14 amino acids. From germline, CDR1 is SGHAT and CDR2 FQNNGV. V was clipped by 1 base and J by 4 bases, with 9 bases between them. CDR3 sequence reads: CASSLVIGADTQYF. The CDR3 coding sequence is TGTGCCAGCAGCTTAGTTATAGGGGCAGATACGCAGTATTTT.

V is TRBV15 and J is TRBJ1-2; no firm D call. Trimming shortened V by 0 bases and J by 4 bases, and 12 bases separated the two germline ends. CDR3 length: 15 residues. Per the germline V gene, CDR1 is LNHNV and CDR2 is YYDKDF (reference sequence). The CDR3, as DNA: TGTGCCACCAGCAGAGATCGATCGTCGTCCTATGGCTACACCTTC. The encoded protein is CATSRDRSSSYGYTF. The full variable domain, its missing parts supplied by reference TRBV15 and TRBJ1-2, is DAMVIQNPRYQVTQFGKPVTLSCSQTLNHNVMYWYQQKSSQAPKLLFHYYDKDFNNEADTPDNFQSRRPNTSFCFLDIRSPGLGDTAMYLCATSRDRSSSYGYTFGSGTRLTVV.

V usage is TRBV27 and J usage is TRBJ1-2, with D possibly TRBD1 on 5 matching bases. This CDR3 region has 12 residues. V dropped 6 bases and J dropped 7 bases, with 12 bases sitting between them. Germline V gene lookup returns CDR1 MNHEY and CDR2 SMNVEV (reference sequence). The CDR3 DNA reads TGTGCCAGCAGAGACAGTCGCTCTGGCTACACCTTC. It specifies CASRDSRSGYTF.

V is TRBV7-2 and J is TRBJ1-3; the D is unclear. The CDR3 spans 18 residues. Germline V lookup: CDR1 SGHTA, CDR2 FQGNSA. V was pared by 2 bases and J by 1 base, with 18 bases between. The CDR3 DNA follows: TGTGCCAGCAGCTTATTGGGCAGGCACGTCCCGTCTGGAAACACCATATATTTT. Translation: CASSLLGRHVPSGNTIYF.

This clone was recorded once. The V and J genes are TRBV19 and TRBJ2-2; the match to TRBD2 covers 7 bases. V was pared by 2 bases and J by 5 bases, with 5 bases of the junction left unmatched. The CDR3 sequence is 15 residues long. Germline CDR1 reads LNHDA; CDR2 reads SQIVND (reference sequence). The CDR3 reads CASSIRGGRTGELFF. The CDR3 nucleotides read TGTGCCAGTAGTATAAGGGGAGGGCGGACCGGGGAGCTGTTTTTT.

This rearrangement joins TRBV7-2 to TRBJ2-2; D gene uncertain. The germline gives CDR1 SGHTA, CDR2 FQGNSA. Trimming removed 6 bases at V and 3 bases at J, with 14 bases between. The CDR3 is 15 amino acids. CDR3 residues: CASSPLRDYTGELFF. The CDR3 DNA reads as TGTGCCAGCAGTCCATTGCGAGATTACACCGGGGAGCTGTTTTTT.

The chain carries TRBV5-4 and TRBJ2-5, with D perhaps TRBD1 (5 bases). The CDR3 has 16 amino acids. Germline V gives CDR1 SGHNT, CDR2 YYREEE (reference sequence). V was trimmed by 1 base and J by 1 base, leaving 14 bases between them. The CDR3 bases are TGTGCCAGCAGCTTGCCCCCGAGGCAGGGCCAAGAGACCCAGTACTTC. Translating it yields CASSLPPRQGQETQYF.

The chain recombines TRBV19 with TRBJ2-1; 7 nucleotides align to TRBD1. Looked up from germline, CDR1 is LNHDA and CDR2 is SQIVND (reference sequence). This CDR3 is 14 amino acids long. The trim removed 4 bases at V and 3 bases at J, leaving 3 bases unmatched. The CDR3 DNA reads TGTGCCAGTAGTACCGACAGGGTCTACAATGAGCAGTTCTTC. Its translation is CASSTDRVYNEQFF.

The V and J genes are TRBV3-1 (or the pseudogene TRBV3-2) and TRBJ1-5; D perhaps matches TRBD1 (5 bases). The V gene lost 4 bases and the J gene lost 7 bases, with 14 bases spanning the gap. Germline V gene sequence: CDR1 LGHDT, CDR2 YNNKEL (reference sequence). The CDR3 has 14 amino acids. CDR3: CASSPGQGGQPQHF. Written as DNA, the CDR3 is TGTGCCAGCAGCCCCGGACAAGGCGGACAGCCCCAGCATTTT.

The chain couples TRBV6-5 to TRBJ1-5; 8 bases match TRBD1. The V and J ends lost 7 bases and 4 bases, in that order; junction bases with no gene match: 6. In germline, CDR1 is MNHEY, CDR2 SVGAGI. There are 14 residues in the CDR3. In nucleotides, the CDR3 is TGTGCCAGCACTCCACAGGGGGGTAATCAGCCCCAGCATTTT. Amino acid sequence: CASTPQGGNQPQHF.

This chain links TRBV18 with TRBJ1-6, with TRBD1 as a possible D gene (6 bases). The CDR3 has 14 residues. The V end lost 0 bases, the J end lost 8 bases, and 8 bases lay between the germline ends. Germline loops: CDR1 KGHSH, CDR2 LQKENI. The CDR3 nucleotides are TGTGCCAGCTCACCACCGACAGGTTATTCACCCCTCCACTTT. Translating gives CASSPPTGYSPLHF.

This chain uses TRBV5-1 with TRBJ2-7; the D gene could be TRBD1 or TRBD2 (7 bases each). Germline values: CDR1 SGHRS, CDR2 YFSETQ. This CDR3 spans 14 amino acids. The V end lost 4 bases, the J end lost 6 bases, and 17 bases lay between the germline ends. CDR3 DNA: TGCGCCAGCAGCCAGCAGGGGGGGTTGTCCGAGCAGTACGTC. This encodes CASSQQGGLSEQYV.

The chain combines TRBV6-4 with TRBJ2-2; maybe TRBD1 (6 bases). Looked up from germline, CDR1 is MRHNA and CDR2 is SNTAGT. Between the trimmed V and J ends, which lost 2 bases and 5 bases, there was a span of 12 bases. The CDR3 spans 15 residues. The DNA for the CDR3 is TGTGCCAGCAGTGACACGGACAGCTCTACCGGGGAGCTGTTTTTT. As protein: CASSDTDSSTGELFF.

This clone was found once. The CDR3 reads CASSQDLGTVYNEQFF. The CDR3 DNA is TGTGCCAGCAGCCAAGATTTAGGGACCGTATACAATGAGCAGTTCTTC. The chain recombines TRBV3-1 (or the pseudogene TRBV3-2) with TRBJ2-1, with D possibly called TRBD1 or TRBD2 (5 bases each). The CDR3 totals 16 residues. Germline CDR1 is LGHDT and CDR2 is YNNKEL (reference sequence). Trimming removed 0 bases at V and 4 bases at J, with 13 bases between.

This chain connects TRBV10-3 to TRBJ2-7, with D perhaps matching TRBD1 (6 bases). The CDR3 is made up of 14 amino acids. Trimming stripped 5 bases from V and 3 bases from J, with 14 bases between. Looked up from germline, CDR1 is ENHRY and CDR2 is SYGVKD. CDR3 nucleotides: TGTGCCATCAGTCCAGGGGACGAAAACTACGAGCAGTACGTC. Protein: CAISPGDENYEQYV.

The table lists this clone with a count of one. The chain links TRBV12-5 to TRBJ2-5; D is unresolved. The germline V gene encodes CDR1 LGHNT and CDR2 FRNRAP. V was trimmed by 3 bases and J by 2 bases, leaving 10 bases between them. The CDR3 totals 14 residues. CDR3 residues: CASGFPPQQETQYF. CDR3 nucleotide sequence: TGTGCTAGTGGTTTTCCCCCCCAGCAAGAGACCCAGTACTTC.